This note documents a single T cell receptor (beta chain) sequence. Antigen specificity is unknown. This sample is drawn from a study of blood T cells in healthy people across ages. Findings and limits, study-wide: Reliance upon unsorted PBMCs precluded definitive naive versus antigen-experienced comparison. Naive T cell percentage showed a strong correlation with the diversity of TCR beta.

The CDR3 contains 13 residues. Per germline, CDR1 DFQATT and CDR2 SNEGSKA (reference sequence). The V end lost 6 bases, the J end lost 5 bases, and 14 bases lay between the germline ends. Using a J-beta primer mix together with a sample-barcoded 5' primer, a second PCR was run for roughly 7 to 11 cycles. TCRdb itself ran the 5' RACE reads through MiXCR, one entry per CDR3 protein. The table lists about 1.1 million distinct CDR3 sequences, less than 45% of them singletons. The chain is built from TRBV20-1 and TRBJ1-5; D gene uncertain. The receptor's source is a man younger than 35 in good health. The source material was blood. CDR3 DNA sequence: TGCAGTGCGGCAGGAGGCCCCTATCAGCCCCAGCATTTT. Translating it yields CSAAGGPYQPQHF.